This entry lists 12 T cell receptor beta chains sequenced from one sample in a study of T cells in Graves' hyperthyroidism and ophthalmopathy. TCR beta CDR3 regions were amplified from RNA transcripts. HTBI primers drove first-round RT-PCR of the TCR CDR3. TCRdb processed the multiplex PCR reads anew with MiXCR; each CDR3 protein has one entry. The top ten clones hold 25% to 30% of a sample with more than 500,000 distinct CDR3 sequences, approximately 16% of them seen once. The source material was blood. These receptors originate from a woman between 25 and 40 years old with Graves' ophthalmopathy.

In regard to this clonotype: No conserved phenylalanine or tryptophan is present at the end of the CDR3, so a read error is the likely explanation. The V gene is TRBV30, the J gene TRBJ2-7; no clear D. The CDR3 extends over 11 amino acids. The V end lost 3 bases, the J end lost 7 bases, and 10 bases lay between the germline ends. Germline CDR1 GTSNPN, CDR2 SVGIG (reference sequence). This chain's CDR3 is CAWSQTREQYL. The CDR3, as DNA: TGTGCCTGGAGCCAGACGCGGGAGCAGTACCTC.

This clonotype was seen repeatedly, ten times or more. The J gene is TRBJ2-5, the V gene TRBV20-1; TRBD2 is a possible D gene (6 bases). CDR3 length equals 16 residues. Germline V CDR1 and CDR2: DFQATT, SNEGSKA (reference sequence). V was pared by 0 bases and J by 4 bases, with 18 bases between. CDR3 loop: CSARDPSGVMAETQYF. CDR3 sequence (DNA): TGCAGTGCTAGAGATCCGTCGGGAGTAATGGCAGAGACCCAGTACTTC.

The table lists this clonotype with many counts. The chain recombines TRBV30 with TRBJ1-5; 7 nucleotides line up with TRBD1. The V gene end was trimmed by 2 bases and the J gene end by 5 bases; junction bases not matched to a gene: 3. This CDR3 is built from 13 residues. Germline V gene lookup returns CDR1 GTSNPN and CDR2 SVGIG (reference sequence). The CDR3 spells CAWSRGQDQPQHF. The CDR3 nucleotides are TGTGCCTGGAGTAGGGGGCAGGATCAGCCCCAGCATTTT.

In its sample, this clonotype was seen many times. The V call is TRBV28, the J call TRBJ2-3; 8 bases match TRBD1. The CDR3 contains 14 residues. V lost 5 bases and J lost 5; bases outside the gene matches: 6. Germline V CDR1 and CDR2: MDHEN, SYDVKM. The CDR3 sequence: CASSAPTGEDTQYF. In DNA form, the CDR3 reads TGTGCCAGCAGTGCGCCGACAGGGGAAGATACGCAGTATTTT. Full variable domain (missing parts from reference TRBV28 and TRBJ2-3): DVKVTQSSRYLVKRTGEKVFLECVQDMDHENMFWYRQDPGLGLRLIYFSYDVKMKEKGDIPEGYSVSREKKERFSLILESASTNQTSMYLCASSAPTGEDTQYFGPGTRLTVL.

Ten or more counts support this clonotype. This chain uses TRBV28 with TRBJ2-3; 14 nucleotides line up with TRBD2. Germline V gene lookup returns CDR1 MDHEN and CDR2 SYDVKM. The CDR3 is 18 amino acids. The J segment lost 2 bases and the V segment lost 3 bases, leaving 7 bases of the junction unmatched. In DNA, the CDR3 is TGTGCCAGCAGTTTTCCGGGACTAGCGGGAGTTAACACAGATACGCAGTATTTT. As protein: CASSFPGLAGVNTDTQYF.

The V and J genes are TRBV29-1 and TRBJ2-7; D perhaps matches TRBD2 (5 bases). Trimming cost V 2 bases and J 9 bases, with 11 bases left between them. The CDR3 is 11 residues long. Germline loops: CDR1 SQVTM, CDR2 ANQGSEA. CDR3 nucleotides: TGCAGCGTTGAACTAGCCACGGTGCAGTACTTC. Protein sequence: CSVELATVQYF.

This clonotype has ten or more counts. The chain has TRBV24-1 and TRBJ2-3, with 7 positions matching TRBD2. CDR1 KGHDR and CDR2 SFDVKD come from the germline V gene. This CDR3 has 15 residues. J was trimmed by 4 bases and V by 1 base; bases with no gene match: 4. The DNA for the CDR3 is TGTGCCACCAGTGATTTCGGCGGGAGTGCAGATACGCAGTATTTT. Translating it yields CATSDFGGSADTQYF.

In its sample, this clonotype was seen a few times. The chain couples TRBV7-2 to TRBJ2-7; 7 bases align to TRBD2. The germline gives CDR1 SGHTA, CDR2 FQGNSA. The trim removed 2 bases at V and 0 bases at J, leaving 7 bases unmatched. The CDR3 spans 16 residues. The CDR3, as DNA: TGTGCCAGCAGCTTAAACGGCGGGAGCCCCTCCTACGAGCAGTACTTC. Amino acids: CASSLNGGSPSYEQYF. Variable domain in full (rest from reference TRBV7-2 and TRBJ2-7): GAGVSQSPSNKVTEKGKDVELRCDPISGHTALYWYRQSLGQGLEFLIYFQGNSAPDKSGLPSDRFSAERTGGSVSTLTIQRTQQEDSAVYLCASSLNGGSPSYEQYFGPGTRLTVT.

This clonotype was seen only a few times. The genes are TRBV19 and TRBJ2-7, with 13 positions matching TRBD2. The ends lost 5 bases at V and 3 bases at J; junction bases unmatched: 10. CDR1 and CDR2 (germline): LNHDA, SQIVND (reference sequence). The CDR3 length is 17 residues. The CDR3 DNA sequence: TGTGCCAGTAGTTCCTGGCTGGGACTAGCGGGATACTACGAGCAGTACTTC. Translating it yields CASSSWLGLAGYYEQYF.

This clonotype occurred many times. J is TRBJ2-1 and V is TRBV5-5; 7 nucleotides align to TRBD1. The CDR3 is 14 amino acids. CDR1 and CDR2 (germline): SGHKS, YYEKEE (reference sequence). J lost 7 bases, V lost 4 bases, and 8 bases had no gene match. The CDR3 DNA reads TGTGCCAGCAGCCTTCAGACAGGGCGGAATGAGCAGTTCTTC. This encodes CASSLQTGRNEQFF.

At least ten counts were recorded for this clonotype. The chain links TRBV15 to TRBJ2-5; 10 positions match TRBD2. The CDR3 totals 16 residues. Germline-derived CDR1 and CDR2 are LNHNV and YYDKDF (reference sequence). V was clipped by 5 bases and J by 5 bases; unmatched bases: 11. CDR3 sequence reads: CATSVSGTSARETQYF. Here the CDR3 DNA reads TGTGCCACCAGCGTCTCCGGGACTAGCGCCCGGGAGACCCAGTACTTC.

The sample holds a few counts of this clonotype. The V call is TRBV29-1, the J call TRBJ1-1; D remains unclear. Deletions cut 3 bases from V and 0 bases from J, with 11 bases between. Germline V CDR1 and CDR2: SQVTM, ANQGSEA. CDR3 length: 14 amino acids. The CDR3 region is CSVELGSMNTEAFF. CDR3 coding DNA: TGCAGCGTTGAGTTGGGGAGTATGAACACTGAAGCTTTCTTT.